This TCR beta chain is drawn from a study of T cell changes during pregnancy in multiple sclerosis. Measured with immunoSEQ multiplex PCR; TCRdb has only the in-frame clones, and not every one. Seen here are about 65,000 clones, 92% observed once, and the top ten hold roughly 3%. Trimming shortened V by 4 bases and J by 2 bases, and 15 bases separated the two germline ends. This CDR3 is 15 amino acids long. Looked up from germline, CDR1 is SGHRS and CDR2 is YFSETQ. The chain recombines TRBV5-1 with TRBJ2-5; D may be TRBD1 (6 bases). The sequencing used CD8+ T cells from peripheral blood mononuclear cells, collected in the third trimester of pregnancy. This clonotype was sampled from a female donor in good health, enrolled as a control in a pregnancy study. The CDR3 region is CASSPQGQGQETQYF. CDR3 DNA: TGCGCCAGCAGCCCCCAGGGGCAAGGTCAAGAGACCCAGTACTTC.